This T cell receptor (beta chain) was obtained from a study of shared clonotypes between healthy human individuals. At the level of the study: Plates per donor: three CD4 naive, three CD4 memory, two CD8 naive, one CD8 memory. Study results and caveats: Owing to a small donor count, the genetic and exposure-history diversity represented was limited. Generation probabilities of non-shared clonotypes were lower (relative to those shared by all four donors).

Only in-frame clones appear in the TCRdb table, and some are missing; sequencing was by immunoSEQ multiplex PCR. The profile shows about 1.5 million clones, under 99% of them singletons. This CDR3 is built from 13 residues. V was trimmed by 6 bases and J by 1 base, leaving 9 bases between them. Germline V gene sequence: CDR1 SNHLY, CDR2 FYNNEI. Comment on this clone: Its antigen is unknown.

Sequencing used naive CD4+ T cells sorted from blood. Subset meaning: CD45RA+ positively selected. The source is a man aged 25-40 years in good health. The chain combines TRBV2 with TRBJ2-5; D ambiguous. CDR3 in amino acids: CASRARPQETQYF. CDR3 in DNA: TGTGCCAGCAGGGCTAGACCCCAAGAGACCCAGTACTTC.